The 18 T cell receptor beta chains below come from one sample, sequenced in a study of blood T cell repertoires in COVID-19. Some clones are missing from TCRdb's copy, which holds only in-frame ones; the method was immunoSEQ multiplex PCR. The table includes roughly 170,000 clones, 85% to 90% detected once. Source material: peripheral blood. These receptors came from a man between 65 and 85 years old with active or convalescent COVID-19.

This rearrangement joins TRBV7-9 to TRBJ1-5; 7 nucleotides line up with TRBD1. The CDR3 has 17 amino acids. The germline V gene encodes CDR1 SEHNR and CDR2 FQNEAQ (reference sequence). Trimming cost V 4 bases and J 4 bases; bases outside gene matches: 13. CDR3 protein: CASSSQGGEGRNQPQHF. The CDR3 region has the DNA TGTGCCAGCAGCTCCCAGGGGGGAGAGGGAAGAAATCAGCCCCAGCATTTT.

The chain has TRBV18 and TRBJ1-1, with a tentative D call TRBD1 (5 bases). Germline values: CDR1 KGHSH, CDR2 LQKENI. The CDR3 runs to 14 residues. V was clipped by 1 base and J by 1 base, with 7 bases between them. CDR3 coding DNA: TGTGCCAGCTCACCACGGGGGGGGAACACTGAAGCTTTCTTT. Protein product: CASSPRGGNTEAFF. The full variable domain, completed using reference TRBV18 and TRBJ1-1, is NAGVMQNPRHLVRRRGQEARLRCSPMKGHSHVYWYRQLPEEGLKFMVYLQKENIIDESGMPKERFSAEFPKEGPSILRIQQVVRGDSAAYFCASSPRGGNTEAFFGQGTRLTVV.

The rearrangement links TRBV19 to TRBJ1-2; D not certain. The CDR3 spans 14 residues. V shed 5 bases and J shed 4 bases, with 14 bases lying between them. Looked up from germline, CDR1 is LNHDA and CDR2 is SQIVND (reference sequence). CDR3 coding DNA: TGTGCCAGTAGTGCGTACTTTGCCCTCTATGGCTACACCTTC. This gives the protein CASSAYFALYGYTF.

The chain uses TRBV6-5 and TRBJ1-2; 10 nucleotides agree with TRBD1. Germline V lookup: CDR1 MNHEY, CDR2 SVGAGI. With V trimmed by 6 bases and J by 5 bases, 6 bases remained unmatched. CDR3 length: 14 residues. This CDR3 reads CASSLDRGLYGYTF. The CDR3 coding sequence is TGTGCCAGCAGCTTAGACAGGGGGCTGTATGGCTACACCTTC.

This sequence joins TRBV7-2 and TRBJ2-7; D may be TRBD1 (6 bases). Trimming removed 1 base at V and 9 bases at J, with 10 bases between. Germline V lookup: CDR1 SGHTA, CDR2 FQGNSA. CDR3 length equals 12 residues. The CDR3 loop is CASSLDQGLQYF. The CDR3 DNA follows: TGTGCCAGCAGCTTAGATCAGGGGCTGCAGTACTTC.

The CDR3 loop reads CASSLPGGYEQYF. The CDR3 DNA sequence: TGTGCCAGCAGCTTACCGGGAGGCTACGAGCAGTACTTC. The chain is built from TRBV11-2 and TRBJ2-7; 7 nucleotides agree with TRBD2. The CDR3 length is 13 residues. Trimming took 2 bases from V and 3 from J; bases not matched to a gene: 1. Per the germline V gene, CDR1 is SGHAT and CDR2 is FQNNGV.

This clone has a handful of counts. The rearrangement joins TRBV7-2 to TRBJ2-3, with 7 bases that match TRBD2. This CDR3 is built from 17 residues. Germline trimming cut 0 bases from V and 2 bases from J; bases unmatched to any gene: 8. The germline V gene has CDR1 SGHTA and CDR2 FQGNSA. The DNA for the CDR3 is TGTGCCAGCAGCTTAGCAGTAGCGGGTGGGCCCACAGATACGCAGTATTTT. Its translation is CASSLAVAGGPTDTQYF.

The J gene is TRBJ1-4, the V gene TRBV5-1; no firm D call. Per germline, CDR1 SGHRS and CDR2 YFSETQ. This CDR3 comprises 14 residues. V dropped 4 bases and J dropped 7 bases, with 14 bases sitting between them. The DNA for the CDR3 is TGCGCCAGCAGCCCCGGGTTTTCGTCTGAAAAACTGTTTTTT. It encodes CASSPGFSSEKLFF.

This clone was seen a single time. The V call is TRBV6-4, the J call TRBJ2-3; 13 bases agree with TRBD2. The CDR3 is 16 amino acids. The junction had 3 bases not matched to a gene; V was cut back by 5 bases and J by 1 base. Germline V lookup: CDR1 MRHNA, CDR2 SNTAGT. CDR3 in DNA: TGTGCCAGCAGTCTGACTAGCGGGGGGCGCACAGATACGCAGTATTTT. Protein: CASSLTSGGRTDTQYF.

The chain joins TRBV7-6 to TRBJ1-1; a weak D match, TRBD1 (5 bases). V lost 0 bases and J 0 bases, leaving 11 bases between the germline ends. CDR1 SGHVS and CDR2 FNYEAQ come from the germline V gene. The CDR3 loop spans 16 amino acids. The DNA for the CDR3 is TGTGCCAGCAGCTTAGCGCTCGACAGACTGAACACTGAAGCTTTCTTT. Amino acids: CASSLALDRLNTEAFF.

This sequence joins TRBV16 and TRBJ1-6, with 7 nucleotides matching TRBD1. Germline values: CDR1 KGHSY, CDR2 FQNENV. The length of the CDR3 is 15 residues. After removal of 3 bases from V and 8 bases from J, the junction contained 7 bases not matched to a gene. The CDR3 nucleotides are TGTGCCAGCAGCCATTTACAGGGGACGGATTCACCCCTCCACTTT. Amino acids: CASSHLQGTDSPLHF.

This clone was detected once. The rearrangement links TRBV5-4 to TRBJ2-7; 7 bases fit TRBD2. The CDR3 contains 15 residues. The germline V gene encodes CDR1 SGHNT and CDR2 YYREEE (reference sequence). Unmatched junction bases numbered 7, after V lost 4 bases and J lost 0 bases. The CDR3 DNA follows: TGTGCCAGCAGCCCCGGGGGGTGGAGCTCCTACGAGCAGTACTTC. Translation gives CASSPGGWSSYEQYF.

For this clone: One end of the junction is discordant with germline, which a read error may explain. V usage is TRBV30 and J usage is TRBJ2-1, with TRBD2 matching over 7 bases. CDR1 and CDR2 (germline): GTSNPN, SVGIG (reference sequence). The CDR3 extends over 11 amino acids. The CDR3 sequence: CACRDYHIAVF. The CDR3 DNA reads TGTGCCTGCCGGGACTACCACATCGCGGTCTTC.

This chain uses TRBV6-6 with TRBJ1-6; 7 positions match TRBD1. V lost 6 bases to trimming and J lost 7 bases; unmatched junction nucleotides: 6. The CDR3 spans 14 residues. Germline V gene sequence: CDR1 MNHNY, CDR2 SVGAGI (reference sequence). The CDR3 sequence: CASRIQGLNSPLHF. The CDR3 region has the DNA TGTGCCAGCAGGATACAGGGGCTCAATTCACCCCTCCACTTT.

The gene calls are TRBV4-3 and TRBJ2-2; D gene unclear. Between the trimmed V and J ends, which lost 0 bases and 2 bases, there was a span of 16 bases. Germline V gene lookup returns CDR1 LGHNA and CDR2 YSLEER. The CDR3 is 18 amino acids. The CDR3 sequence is CASSQEAHSPINTGELFF. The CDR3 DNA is TGCGCCAGCAGCCAAGAAGCCCACTCTCCTATTAACACCGGGGAGCTGTTTTTT.

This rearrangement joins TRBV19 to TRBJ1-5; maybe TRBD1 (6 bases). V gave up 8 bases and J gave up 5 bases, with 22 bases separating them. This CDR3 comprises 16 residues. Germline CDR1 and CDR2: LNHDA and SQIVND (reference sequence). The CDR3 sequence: CASSGGARRPDQPQHF. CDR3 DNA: TGTGCCAGTTCGGGGGGCGCCAGGCGGCCCGATCAGCCCCAGCATTTT. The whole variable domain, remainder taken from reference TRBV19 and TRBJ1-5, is DGGITQSPKYLFRKEGQNVTLSCEQNLNHDAMYWYRQDPGQGLRLIYYSQIVNDFQKGDIAEGYSVSREKKESFPLTVTSAQKNPTAFYLCASSGGARRPDQPQHFGDGTRLSIL.

CDR3 residues: CASSLVGRGPTYEQYF. DNA for the CDR3: TGTGCCAGCAGCTTGGTCGGCAGGGGGCCCACCTACGAGCAGTACTTC. The chain carries TRBV5-5 and TRBJ2-7; the match to TRBD1 covers 8 bases. Germline V gene data show CDR1 as SGHKS and CDR2 as YYEKEE (reference sequence). The CDR3 sequence is 16 residues long. V lost 0 bases to trimming and J lost 2 bases; unmatched junction nucleotides: 7. The full variable domain, in which reference TRBV5-5 and TRBJ2-7 provide the parts outside the CDR3, is DAGVTQSPTHLIKTRGQQVTLRCSPISGHKSVSWYQQVLGQGPQFIFQYYEKEERGRGNFPDRFSARQFPNYSSELNVNALLLGDSALYLCASSLVGRGPTYEQYFGPGTRLTVT.

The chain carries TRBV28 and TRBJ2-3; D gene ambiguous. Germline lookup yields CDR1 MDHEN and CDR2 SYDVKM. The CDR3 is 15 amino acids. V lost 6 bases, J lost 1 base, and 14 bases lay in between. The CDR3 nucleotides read TGTGCCAGCAGCACATATCGAAGCGGCACAGATACGCAGTATTTT. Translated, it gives CASSTYRSGTDTQYF.